This T cell receptor beta chain was identified during a study of T cells in Graves' hyperthyroidism and ophthalmopathy. Study-level points and caveats: Before onset, ophthalmopathy was predicted by the model a median 6.5 months earlier. Separating ophthalmopathy from stable hyperthyroidism was achieved by a 13 V-J model.

TCR beta CDR3 sequences were amplified from RNA transcripts. Using the HTBI primer set, a first-round RT-PCR was run on the TCR CDR3. TCRdb reprocessed the multiplex PCR reads via MiXCR and lists one record per CDR3 protein. Among hundreds of thousands of distinct CDR3 sequences listed, 12% to 15% were seen once. Stability of Graves' hyperthyroidism was defined as absent ophthalmopathy progression within 18 months. Each diagnosis drew on symptoms, thyroxine, TRAb, thyroid ultrasound and orbital computed tomography findings. In its sample, this clonotype was seen many times. The antigen remains undetermined. Sequenced: blood. This TCR was sampled from a woman aged 18-29 years with Graves' hyperthyroidism.

The CDR3, as DNA: TGTGCCAGCAGCTTAGTGGTCGTGCCGGGGGACGAGCAGTACTTC. This encodes CASSLVVVPGDEQYF. The V gene is TRBV7-8, the J gene TRBJ2-7; a possible D gene is TRBD2 (6 bases). The CDR3 has 15 residues. Germline CDR1 and CDR2: SGHVS and FQNEAQ. V was shortened by 1 base and J by 5 bases, with 15 bases between the two germline ends.